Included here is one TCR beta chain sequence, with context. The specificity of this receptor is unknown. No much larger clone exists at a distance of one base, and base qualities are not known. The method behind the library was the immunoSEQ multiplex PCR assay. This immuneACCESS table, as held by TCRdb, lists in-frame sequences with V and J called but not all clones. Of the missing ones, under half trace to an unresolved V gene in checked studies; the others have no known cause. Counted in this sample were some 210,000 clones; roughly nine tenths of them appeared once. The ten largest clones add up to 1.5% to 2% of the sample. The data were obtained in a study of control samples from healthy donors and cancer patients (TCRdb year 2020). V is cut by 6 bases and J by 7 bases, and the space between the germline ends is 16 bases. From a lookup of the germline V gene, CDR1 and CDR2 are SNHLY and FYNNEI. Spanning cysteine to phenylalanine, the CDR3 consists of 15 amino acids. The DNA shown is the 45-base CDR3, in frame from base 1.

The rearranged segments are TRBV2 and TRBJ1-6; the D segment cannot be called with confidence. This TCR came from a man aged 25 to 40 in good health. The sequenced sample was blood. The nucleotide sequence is TGTGCCAGCAGGAGCGGAGGTGCCTTAAATTCACCCCTCCACTTT. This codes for CASRSGGALNSPLHF.